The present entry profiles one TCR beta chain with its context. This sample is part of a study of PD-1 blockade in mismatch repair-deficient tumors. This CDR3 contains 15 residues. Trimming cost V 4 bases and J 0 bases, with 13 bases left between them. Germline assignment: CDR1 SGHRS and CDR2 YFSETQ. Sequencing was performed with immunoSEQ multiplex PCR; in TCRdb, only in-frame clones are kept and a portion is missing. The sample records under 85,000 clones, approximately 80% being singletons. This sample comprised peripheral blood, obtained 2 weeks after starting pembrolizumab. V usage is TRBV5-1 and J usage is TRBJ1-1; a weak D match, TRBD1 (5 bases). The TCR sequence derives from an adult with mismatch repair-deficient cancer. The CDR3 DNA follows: TGCGCCAGCAGCCTCAGACAGAACATGAACACTGAAGCTTTCTTT. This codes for CASSLRQNMNTEAFF.